This T cell receptor (beta chain) was identified during a study of T cell repertoires and HLA-DP antigens. About the study: The donors, ranging 18-to-29 to 60-to-69 years, included a couple of males and one female. Study findings and constraints: Average cumulative frequency of previously undetected clones was under 40% against one allele and roughly 49% against the other.

CDR1 is SGHRS, CDR2 YFSETQ, per germline. The V and J ends lost 4 bases and 2 bases respectively, with 22 bases between them. CDR3 size: 17 residues. Worth noting for this clone: The antigen is unknown.

Data came from immunoSEQ multiplex PCR; TCRdb stores just in-frame clones and leaves some out. The repertoire holds some 110,000 clones, with 80% to 95% as singletons. The source of this sequence is a woman aged 18-29 years in good health and CMV-seronegative. This sequence joins TRBV5-1 and TRBJ2-7, with D tentatively TRBD1 (7 bases). Sequencing was performed on CD4+ T cells from PBMCs. The CDR3 DNA reads TGCGCCAGCAGCCTTGGAGTGGCGGGACAGTGGACCTACGAGCAGTACTTC. Translation gives CASSLGVAGQWTYEQYF.